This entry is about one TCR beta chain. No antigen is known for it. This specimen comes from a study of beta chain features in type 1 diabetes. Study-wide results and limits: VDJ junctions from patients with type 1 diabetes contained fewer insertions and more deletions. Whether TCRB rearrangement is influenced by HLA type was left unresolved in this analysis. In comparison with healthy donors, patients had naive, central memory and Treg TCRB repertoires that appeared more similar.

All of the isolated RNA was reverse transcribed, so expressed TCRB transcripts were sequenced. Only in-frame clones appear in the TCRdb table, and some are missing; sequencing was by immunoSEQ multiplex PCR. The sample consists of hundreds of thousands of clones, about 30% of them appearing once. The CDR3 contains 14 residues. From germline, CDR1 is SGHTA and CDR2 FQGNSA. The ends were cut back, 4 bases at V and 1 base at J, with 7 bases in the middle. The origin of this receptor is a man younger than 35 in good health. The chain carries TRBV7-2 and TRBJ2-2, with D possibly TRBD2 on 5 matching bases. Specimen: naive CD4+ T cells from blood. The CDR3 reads CASSSGMNTGELFF. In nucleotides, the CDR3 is TGTGCCAGCAGCTCGGGAATGAACACCGGGGAGCTGTTTTTT.